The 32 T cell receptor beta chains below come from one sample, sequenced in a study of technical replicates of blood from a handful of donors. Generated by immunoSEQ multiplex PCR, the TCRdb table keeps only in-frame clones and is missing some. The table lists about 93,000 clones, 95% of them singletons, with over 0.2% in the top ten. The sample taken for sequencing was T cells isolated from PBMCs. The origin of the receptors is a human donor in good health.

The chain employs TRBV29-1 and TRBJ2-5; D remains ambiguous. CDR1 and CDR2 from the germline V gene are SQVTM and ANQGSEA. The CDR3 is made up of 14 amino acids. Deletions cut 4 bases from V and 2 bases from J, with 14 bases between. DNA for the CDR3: TGCAGCGTTGTGTCGACCCTAGTACAAGAGACCCAGTACTTC. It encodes CSVVSTLVQETQYF.

This chain's CDR3 is CASSLAGAIYEQYF. DNA for the CDR3: TGCGCCAGCAGCTTGGCAGGGGCGATCTACGAGCAGTACTTC. The chain joins TRBV5-1 to TRBJ2-7; possible D gene TRBD1, 6 bases. Germline assignment: CDR1 SGHRS and CDR2 YFSETQ. CDR3 size: 14 residues. Trimming stripped 0 bases from V and 3 bases from J, with 10 bases between.

The CDR3 DNA sequence: TGTGCCAGCAGCCCCATGGGACTAAAATCCTCCTCCTATAATTCACCCCTCCACTTT. The encoded protein is CASSPMGLKSSSYNSPLHF. V gene TRBV11-2 combines with J gene TRBJ1-6; D might be TRBD1 (5 bases). Germline lookup yields CDR1 SGHAT and CDR2 FQNNGV. V was clipped by 5 bases and J by 0 bases, with 20 bases between them. The CDR3 is 19 residues long.

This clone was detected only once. The CDR3 coding sequence is TGCGCCAGCAGCCAAGAGAGGGGGCACCAAGAGACCCAGTACTTC. Translation gives CASSQERGHQETQYF. The genes are TRBV4-1 and TRBJ2-5; TRBD1 aligns across 7 bases. V shed 0 bases, J shed 0 bases, and the junction held 1 base outside the gene matches. This CDR3 is built from 15 residues. Germline V CDR1 and CDR2: MGHRA, YSYEKL.

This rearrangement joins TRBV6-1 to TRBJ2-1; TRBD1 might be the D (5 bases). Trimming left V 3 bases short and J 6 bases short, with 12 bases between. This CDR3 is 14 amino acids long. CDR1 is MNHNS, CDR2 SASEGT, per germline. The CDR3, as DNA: TGTGCCAGCAGTGATTATTGGACATCCAATGAGCAGTTCTTC. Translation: CASSDYWTSNEQFF.

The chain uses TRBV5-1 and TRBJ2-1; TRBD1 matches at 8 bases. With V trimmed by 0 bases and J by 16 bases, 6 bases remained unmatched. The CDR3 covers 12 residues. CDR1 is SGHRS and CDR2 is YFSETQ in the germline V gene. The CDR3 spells CASSLGQGKSFF. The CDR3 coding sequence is TGCGCCAGCAGCTTGGGACAGGGGAAAAGTTTCTTC.

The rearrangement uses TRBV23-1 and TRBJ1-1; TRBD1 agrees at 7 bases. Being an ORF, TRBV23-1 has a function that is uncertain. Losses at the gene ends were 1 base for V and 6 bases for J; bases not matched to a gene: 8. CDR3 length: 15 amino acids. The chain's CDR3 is CASSQFLDRSPEAFF. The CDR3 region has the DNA TGCGCCAGCAGTCAATTCCTGGACAGGAGCCCTGAAGCTTTCTTT.

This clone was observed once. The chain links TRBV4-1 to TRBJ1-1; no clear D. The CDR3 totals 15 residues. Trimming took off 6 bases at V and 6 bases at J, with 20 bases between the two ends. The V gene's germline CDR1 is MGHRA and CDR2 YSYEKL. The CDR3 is CASRAGSGEFSEAFF. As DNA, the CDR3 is TGCGCCAGCAGGGCCGGGAGCGGGGAGTTCTCTGAAGCTTTCTTT.

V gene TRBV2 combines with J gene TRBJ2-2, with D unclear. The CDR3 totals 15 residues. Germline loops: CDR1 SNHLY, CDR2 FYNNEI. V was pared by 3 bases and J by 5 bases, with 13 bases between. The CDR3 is CASSEASMVTGELFF. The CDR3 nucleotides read TGTGCCAGCAGTGAGGCTAGTATGGTGACCGGGGAGCTGTTTTTT. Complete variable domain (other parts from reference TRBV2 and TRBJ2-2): EPEVTQTPSHQVTQMGQEVILRCVPISNHLYFYWYRQILGQKVEFLVSFYNNEISEKSEIFDDQFSVERPDGSNFTLKIRSTKLEDSAMYFCASSEASMVTGELFFGEGSRLTVL.

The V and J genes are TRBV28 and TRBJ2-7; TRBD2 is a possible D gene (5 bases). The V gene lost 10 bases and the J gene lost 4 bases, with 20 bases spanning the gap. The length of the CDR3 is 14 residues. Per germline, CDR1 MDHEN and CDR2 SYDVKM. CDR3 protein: CATLPGSNLYEQYF. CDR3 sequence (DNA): TGTGCCACCCTCCCGGGATCGAACCTATACGAGCAGTACTTC.

This CDR3 is CASSSVDRRNTEAFF. In nucleotides, the CDR3 is TGTGCCAGCAGCTCCGTAGACAGGCGGAACACTGAAGCTTTCTTT. The V gene is TRBV5-4, the J gene TRBJ1-1; perhaps TRBD1 as D (6 bases). V lost 3 bases to trimming and J lost 1 base, with 13 bases between them. Germline CDR1 SGHNT, CDR2 YYREEE (reference sequence). There are 15 residues in the CDR3.

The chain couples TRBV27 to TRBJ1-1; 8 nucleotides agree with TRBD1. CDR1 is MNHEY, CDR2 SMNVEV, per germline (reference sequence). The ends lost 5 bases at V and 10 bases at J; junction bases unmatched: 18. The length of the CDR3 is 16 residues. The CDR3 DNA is TGTGCCAGCAGTCCCCGGGACAGGTACTCTCTCGGAGGAGCTTTCTTT. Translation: CASSPRDRYSLGGAFF.

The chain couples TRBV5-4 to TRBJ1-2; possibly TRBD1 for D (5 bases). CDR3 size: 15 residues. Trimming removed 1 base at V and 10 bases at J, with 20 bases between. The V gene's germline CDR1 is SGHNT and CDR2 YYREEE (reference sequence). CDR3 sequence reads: CASSLYVGGDDPYTF. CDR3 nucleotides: TGTGCCAGCAGCTTGTATGTCGGGGGGGACGACCCCTACACCTTC.

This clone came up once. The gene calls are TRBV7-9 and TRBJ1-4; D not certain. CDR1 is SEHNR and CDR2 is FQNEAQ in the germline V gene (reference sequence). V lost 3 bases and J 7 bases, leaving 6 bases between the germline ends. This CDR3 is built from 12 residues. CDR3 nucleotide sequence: TGTGCCAGCAGCTTTAGAACTGAAAAACTGTTTTTT. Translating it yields CASSFRTEKLFF.

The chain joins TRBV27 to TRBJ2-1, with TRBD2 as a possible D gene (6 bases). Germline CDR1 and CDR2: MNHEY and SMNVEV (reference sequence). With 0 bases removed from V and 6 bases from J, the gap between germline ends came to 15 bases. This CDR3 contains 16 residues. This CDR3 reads CASSLSYGSRVNEQFF. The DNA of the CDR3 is TGTGCCAGCAGTTTATCCTACGGGAGCAGAGTCAATGAGCAGTTCTTC.

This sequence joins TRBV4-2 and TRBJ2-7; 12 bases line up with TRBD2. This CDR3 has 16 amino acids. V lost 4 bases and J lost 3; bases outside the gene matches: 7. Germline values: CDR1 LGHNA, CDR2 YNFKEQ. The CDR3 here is CASSPGLAGIVYEQYF. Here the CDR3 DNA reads TGTGCCAGCAGCCCTGGACTAGCGGGAATCGTCTACGAGCAGTACTTC.

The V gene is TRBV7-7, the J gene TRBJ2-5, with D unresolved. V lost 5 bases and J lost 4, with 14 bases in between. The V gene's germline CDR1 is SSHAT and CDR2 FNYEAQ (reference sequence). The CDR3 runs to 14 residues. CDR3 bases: TGTGCCAGCAGCCCCGAAGGTCCGGGAGAGACCCAGTACTTC. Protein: CASSPEGPGETQYF.

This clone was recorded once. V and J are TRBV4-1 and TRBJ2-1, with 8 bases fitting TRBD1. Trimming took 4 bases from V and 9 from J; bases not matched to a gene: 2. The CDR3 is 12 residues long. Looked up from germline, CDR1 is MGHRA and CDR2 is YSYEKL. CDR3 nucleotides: TGCGCCAGCAGCCGCACAGGGGGTGAGCAGTTCTTC. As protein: CASSRTGGEQFF.

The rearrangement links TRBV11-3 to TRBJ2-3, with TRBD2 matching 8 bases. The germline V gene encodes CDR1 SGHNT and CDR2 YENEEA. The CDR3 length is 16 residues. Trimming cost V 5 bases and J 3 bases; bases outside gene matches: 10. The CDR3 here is CASSTIGGGPTDTQYF. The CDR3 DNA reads TGTGCCAGCAGCACCATCGGGGGGGGCCCAACAGATACGCAGTATTTT. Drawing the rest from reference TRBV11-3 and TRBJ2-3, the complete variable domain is EAGVVQSPRYKIIEKKQPVAFWCNPISGHNTLYWYLQNLGQGPELLIRYENEEAVDDSQLPKDRFSAERLKGVDSTLKIQPAELGDSAVYLCASSTIGGGPTDTQYFGPGTRLTVL.

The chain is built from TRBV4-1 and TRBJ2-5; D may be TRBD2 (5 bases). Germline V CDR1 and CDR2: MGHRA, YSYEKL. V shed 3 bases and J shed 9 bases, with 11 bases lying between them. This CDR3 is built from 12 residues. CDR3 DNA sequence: TGCGCCAGCAGCCAGCCCATCGGGGCCCAGTACTTC. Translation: CASSQPIGAQYF.

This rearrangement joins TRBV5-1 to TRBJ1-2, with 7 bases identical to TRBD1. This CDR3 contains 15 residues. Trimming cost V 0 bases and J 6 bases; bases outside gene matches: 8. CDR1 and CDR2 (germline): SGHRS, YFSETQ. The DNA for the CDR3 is TGCGCCAGCAGCTTGGACAAGGGGGCTGTGCATGGCTACACCTTC. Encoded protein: CASSLDKGAVHGYTF.

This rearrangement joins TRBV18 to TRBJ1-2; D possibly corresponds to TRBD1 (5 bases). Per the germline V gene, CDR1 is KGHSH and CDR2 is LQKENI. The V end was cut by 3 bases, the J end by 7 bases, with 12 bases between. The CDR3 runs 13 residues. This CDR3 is CASSPPGLLGYTF. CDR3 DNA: TGTGCCAGCTCACCCCCGGGACTCCTTGGCTACACCTTC.

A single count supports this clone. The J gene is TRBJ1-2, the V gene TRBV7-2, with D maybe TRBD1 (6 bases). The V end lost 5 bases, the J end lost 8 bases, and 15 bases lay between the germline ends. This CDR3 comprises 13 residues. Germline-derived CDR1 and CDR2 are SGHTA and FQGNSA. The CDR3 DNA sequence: TGTGCCAGCAGCAAAACAGGGTCGGAAGGCTACACCTTC. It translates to CASSKTGSEGYTF.

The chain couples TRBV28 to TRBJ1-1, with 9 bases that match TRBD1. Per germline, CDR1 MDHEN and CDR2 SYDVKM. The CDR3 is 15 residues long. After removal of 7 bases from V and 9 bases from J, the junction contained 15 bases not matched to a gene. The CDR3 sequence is CASTFEQGARQKAFF. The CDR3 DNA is TGTGCCAGCACCTTTGAACAGGGGGCGCGGCAAAAAGCTTTCTTT.

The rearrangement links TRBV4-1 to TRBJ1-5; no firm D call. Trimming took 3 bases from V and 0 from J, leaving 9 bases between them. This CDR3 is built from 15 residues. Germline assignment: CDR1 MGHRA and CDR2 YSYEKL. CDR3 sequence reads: CASSHEGTSNQPQHF. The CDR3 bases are TGCGCCAGCAGCCATGAGGGTACTAGCAATCAGCCCCAGCATTTT.

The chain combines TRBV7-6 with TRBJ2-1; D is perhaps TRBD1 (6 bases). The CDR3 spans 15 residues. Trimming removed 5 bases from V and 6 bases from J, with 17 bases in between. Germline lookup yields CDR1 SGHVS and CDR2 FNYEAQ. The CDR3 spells CASSADRRPFNEQFF. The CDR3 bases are TGTGCCAGCAGCGCGGACAGAAGACCATTCAATGAGCAGTTCTTC.

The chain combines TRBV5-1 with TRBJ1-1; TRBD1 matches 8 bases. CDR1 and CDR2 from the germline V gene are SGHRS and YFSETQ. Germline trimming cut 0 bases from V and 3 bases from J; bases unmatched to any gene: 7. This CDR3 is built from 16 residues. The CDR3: CASSLGRGRFDTEAFF. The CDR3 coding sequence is TGCGCCAGCAGCTTGGGCAGGGGGCGCTTTGACACTGAAGCTTTCTTT.

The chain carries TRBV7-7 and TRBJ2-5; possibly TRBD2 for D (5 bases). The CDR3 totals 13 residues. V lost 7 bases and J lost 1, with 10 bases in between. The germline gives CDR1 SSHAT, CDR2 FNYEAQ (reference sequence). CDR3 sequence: CASTSGFQETQYF. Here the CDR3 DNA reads TGTGCCAGCACCTCGGGGTTCCAAGAGACCCAGTACTTC.

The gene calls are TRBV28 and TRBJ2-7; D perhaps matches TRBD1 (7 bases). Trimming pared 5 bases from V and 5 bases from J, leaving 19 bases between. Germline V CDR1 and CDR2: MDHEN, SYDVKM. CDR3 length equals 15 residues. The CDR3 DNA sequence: TGTGCCAGCAGTGTCCCGGGACAGCGGAGGGACGAGCAGTACTTC. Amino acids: CASSVPGQRRDEQYF.

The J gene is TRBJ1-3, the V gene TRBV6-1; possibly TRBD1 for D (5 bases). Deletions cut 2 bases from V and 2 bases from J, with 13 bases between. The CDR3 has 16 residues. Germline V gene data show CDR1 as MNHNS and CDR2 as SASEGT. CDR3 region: CASSERQPSAGNTIYF. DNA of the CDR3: TGTGCCAGCAGTGAAAGACAGCCATCTGCTGGAAACACCATATATTTT.

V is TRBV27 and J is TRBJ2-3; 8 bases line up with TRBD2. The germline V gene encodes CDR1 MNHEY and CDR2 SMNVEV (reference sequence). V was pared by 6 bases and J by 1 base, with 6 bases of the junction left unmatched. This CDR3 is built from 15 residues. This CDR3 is CASRRTTSGTDTQYF. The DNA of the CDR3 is TGTGCCAGCAGGAGAACGACTAGCGGCACAGATACGCAGTATTTT.

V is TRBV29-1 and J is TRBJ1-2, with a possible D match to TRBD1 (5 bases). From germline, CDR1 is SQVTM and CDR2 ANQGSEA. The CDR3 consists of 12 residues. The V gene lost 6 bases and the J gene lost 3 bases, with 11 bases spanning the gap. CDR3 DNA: TGCAGCGTGGAGGGCAGGGACTATGGCTACACCTTC. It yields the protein CSVEGRDYGYTF.